The 27 T cell receptor beta chains below all came from one sample that was sequenced in a study of blood T cell repertoires in COVID-19. Sequencing was performed with immunoSEQ multiplex PCR; in TCRdb, only in-frame clones are kept and a portion is missing. The table shows some 41,000 clones, with 82% occurring only once. Sequencing was done on a sample of peripheral blood. These receptors all come from a woman aged 65 to 85 with acute or convalescent COVID-19.

This sequence joins TRBV16 and TRBJ2-7; TRBD1 aligns across 7 bases. The CDR3 totals 16 residues. V shed 4 bases, J shed 0 bases, and the junction held 9 bases outside the gene matches. Germline V gene data show CDR1 as KGHSY and CDR2 as FQNENV. CDR3 nucleotides: TGTGCCAGCAGCCGTGACTCAGGGGGAGTCTCCTACGAGCAGTACTTC. Amino acids: CASSRDSGGVSYEQYF.

This sequence joins TRBV6-5 and TRBJ2-2; D might be TRBD2 (5 bases). With 5 bases removed from V and 7 bases from J, the gap between germline ends came to 14 bases. This CDR3 has 14 amino acids. CDR1 is MNHEY and CDR2 is SVGAGI in the germline V gene. The CDR3 is CASSPRFSDGELFF. CDR3 sequence (DNA): TGTGCCAGCAGTCCCCGTTTTAGCGACGGGGAGCTGTTTTTT.

This clone was observed once. This chain connects TRBV19 to TRBJ1-6, with 11 bases fitting TRBD1. Germline lookup yields CDR1 LNHDA and CDR2 SQIVND (reference sequence). The CDR3 is 19 amino acids. V trimming: 1 base; J trimming: 7 bases; junction bases outside the gene matches: 12. CDR3 residues: CASSIGSIRTGGNNSPLHF. CDR3 in DNA: TGTGCCAGTAGTATAGGAAGTATCCGGACAGGGGGCAACAATTCACCCCTCCACTTT.

J is TRBJ2-5 and V is TRBV6-1; D may be TRBD1 (6 bases). From germline, CDR1 is MNHNS and CDR2 SASEGT. Between the trimmed V and J ends, which lost 2 bases and 3 bases, there was a span of 13 bases. This CDR3 is built from 15 residues. The CDR3, as DNA: TGTGCCAGCAGTGAAAAGGGGACACCCGAAGAGACCCAGTACTTC. It is translated as CASSEKGTPEETQYF.

This clone was observed a handful of times. The junction departs from germline at one end; a sequencing error may be responsible. The chain combines TRBV19 with TRBJ1-1; 7 bases line up with TRBD1. Germline CDR1 and CDR2: LNHDA and SQIVND (reference sequence). The CDR3 runs to 11 residues. The CDR3 nucleotides are TGCCAAGGGGGCTCGGTTACTGAAGCTTTCTTT. Protein sequence: CQGGSVTEAFF.

Only one count was recorded for this clone. CDR3 amino acids: CASSTGGYTGELFF. The CDR3 DNA is TGTGCCAGCAGTACGGGAGGGTACACCGGGGAGCTGTTTTTT. The chain recombines TRBV7-3 with TRBJ2-2; 8 bases agree with TRBD2. CDR3 size: 14 residues. Looked up from germline, CDR1 is SGHTA and CDR2 is FQGTGA. Trimming took 6 bases from V and 3 from J; bases not matched to a gene: 3.

The chain joins TRBV7-9 to TRBJ2-5, with D possibly matching TRBD2 (5 bases). Trimming shortened V by 6 bases and J by 4 bases, and 15 bases separated the two germline ends. Per germline, CDR1 SEHNR and CDR2 FQNEAQ (reference sequence). The CDR3 is 14 residues long. For the CDR3, the DNA is TGTGCCAGCAGGCGGGCAGCCGGTGTAGAGACCCAGTACTTC. Translating gives CASRRAAGVETQYF.

This clone occurred a few times. V and J are TRBV5-5 and TRBJ2-7; the D is unclear. Trimming cost V 5 bases and J 6 bases, with 9 bases left between them. The CDR3 runs 11 residues. Germline CDR1 and CDR2: SGHKS and YYEKEE (reference sequence). Written as DNA, the CDR3 is TGTGCCAGCAGTTATACGGGCGAGCAGTACTTC. Its translation is CASSYTGEQYF.

The sample holds a few counts of this clone. This chain connects TRBV30 to TRBJ1-2; possibly TRBD1 for D (6 bases). CDR3 length: 13 amino acids. Germline CDR1 reads GTSNPN; CDR2 reads SVGIG (reference sequence). V gave up 4 bases and J gave up 5 bases, with 14 bases separating them. CDR3 sequence (DNA): TGTGCCTGGACCCCGGGACAAGGGTATGGCTACACCTTC. The encoded protein is CAWTPGQGYGYTF.

This clone was counted a single time. V is TRBV30 and J is TRBJ1-5, with a tentative D call TRBD1 (5 bases). Trimming took off 5 bases at V and 6 bases at J, with 17 bases between the two ends. Germline V lookup: CDR1 GTSNPN, CDR2 SVGIG (reference sequence). The CDR3 consists of 14 residues. As DNA, the CDR3 is TGTGCCTGGGGTGGTGGGCAGGGATCTCAGCCCCAGCATTTT. It translates to CAWGGGQGSQPQHF.

The rearrangement uses TRBV6-6 and TRBJ1-5; D call uncertain. V was pared by 3 bases and J by 1 base, with 10 bases between. The CDR3 totals 15 residues. Germline values: CDR1 MNHNY, CDR2 SVGAGI (reference sequence). For the CDR3, the DNA is TGTGCCAGCAGTTATCGGGTTAAAAGCAATCAGCCCCAGCATTTT. Protein product: CASSYRVKSNQPQHF.

The genes are TRBV28 and TRBJ2-5; TRBD1 agrees at 7 bases. The V segment lost 11 bases and the J segment 2 bases; nucleotides outside the gene matches: 8. The CDR3 is made up of 13 amino acids. Germline CDR1 MDHEN, CDR2 SYDVKM. The DNA for the CDR3 is TGTGCCTCCCAACAGGGGTGGCAAGAGACCCAGTACTTC. This encodes CASQQGWQETQYF. Full variable domain (missing parts from reference TRBV28 and TRBJ2-5): DVKVTQSSRYLVKRTGEKVFLECVQDMDHENMFWYRQDPGLGLRLIYFSYDVKMKEKGDIPEGYSVSREKKERFSLILESASTNQTSMYLCASQQGWQETQYFGPGTRLLVL.

The chain links TRBV3-1 (or the pseudogene TRBV3-2) to TRBJ2-7; 7 nucleotides match TRBD2. CDR1 is LGHDT, CDR2 YNNKEL, per germline (reference sequence). This CDR3 region has 13 residues. V lost 4 bases and J lost 7; bases outside the gene matches: 7. CDR3 in amino acids: CASSPMREGEQYF. DNA of the CDR3: TGTGCCAGCAGCCCCATGAGGGAGGGAGAGCAGTACTTC.

This clone came up a few times. This rearrangement joins TRBV29-1 to TRBJ1-4, with 11 positions matching TRBD1. Germline trimming cut 4 bases from V and 7 bases from J; bases unmatched to any gene: 8. Germline V lookup: CDR1 SQVTM, CDR2 ANQGSEA. The CDR3 sequence is 15 residues long. The CDR3 protein is CSVARDRGTREKLFF. The DNA of the CDR3 is TGCAGCGTTGCCCGGGACAGGGGGACCCGTGAAAAACTGTTTTTT.

The CDR3 protein is CASSYITSGYFEQYF. The DNA of the CDR3 is TGTGCCAGCAGTTACATCACTAGCGGTTATTTCGAGCAGTACTTC. The chain is built from TRBV6-2 or TRBV6-3 and TRBJ2-7; 8 nucleotides agree with TRBD2. The CDR3 contains 15 residues. J was trimmed by 6 bases and V by 2 bases; bases with no gene match: 9. From germline, CDR1 is MNHEY and CDR2 SVGEGT.

The J gene is TRBJ2-7, the V gene TRBV10-3, with D possibly TRBD2 on 5 matching bases. The CDR3 sequence is 14 residues long. In germline, CDR1 is ENHRY, CDR2 SYGVKD. Between the trimmed V and J ends, which lost 6 bases and 0 bases, there was a span of 12 bases. The CDR3 nucleotides read TGTGCCATCAGGGACTCGGGAAGCTCCTACGAGCAGTACTTC. This codes for CAIRDSGSSYEQYF.

This chain connects TRBV14 to TRBJ2-5, with D possibly matching TRBD2 (5 bases). The CDR3 loop spans 14 amino acids. V dropped 1 base and J dropped 7 bases, with 13 bases sitting between them. Germline-derived CDR1 and CDR2 are SGHDN and FVKESK. The DNA for the CDR3 is TGTGCCAGCAGCCAAGTTCGGGATCCGTGGACCCAGTACTTC. Translation gives CASSQVRDPWTQYF.

The gene calls are TRBV5-1 and TRBJ1-2, with 9 nucleotides matching TRBD1. The CDR3 spans 15 residues. Germline values: CDR1 SGHRS, CDR2 YFSETQ. V lost 0 bases, J lost 5 bases, and 5 bases stayed unmatched. The CDR3 coding sequence is TGCGCCAGCAGCTTGGCCCCCGGACAGGGGTATGGCTACACCTTC. This codes for CASSLAPGQGYGYTF.

The genes are TRBV29-1 and TRBJ1-3; 8 bases agree with TRBD1. This CDR3 region has 12 residues. Germline V lookup: CDR1 SQVTM, CDR2 ANQGSEA. Trimming cost V 4 bases and J 7 bases; bases outside gene matches: 3. This CDR3 is CSVAGGGNTIYF. CDR3 nucleotide sequence: TGCAGCGTTGCAGGGGGCGGGAACACCATATATTTT.

The rearrangement links TRBV19 to TRBJ2-5, with 9 bases identical to TRBD1. CDR1 is LNHDA and CDR2 is SQIVND in the germline V gene (reference sequence). Trimming at V came to 5 bases and at J to 4 bases, leaving 5 bases not matched to a gene. This CDR3 spans 14 amino acids. The CDR3 region is CASSPGQGGETQYF. CDR3 nucleotides: TGTGCCAGTAGTCCGGGACAGGGTGGAGAGACCCAGTACTTC.

The CDR3, as DNA: TGTGCCAGCAGCTTAGCTTCGGGGTCCTACGAGCAGTACTTC. It encodes CASSLASGSYEQYF. The V and J genes are TRBV7-2 and TRBJ2-7; maybe TRBD2 (5 bases). Germline CDR1 and CDR2: SGHTA and FQGNSA. Trimming took off 0 bases at V and 1 base at J, with 7 bases between the two ends. CDR3 length: 14 amino acids.

This clone was seen only a few times. The chain has TRBV6-5 and TRBJ2-7, with TRBD2 matching 9 bases. This CDR3 region has 14 residues. CDR1 MNHEY and CDR2 SVGAGI come from the germline V gene. J was trimmed by 1 base and V by 8 bases; bases with no gene match: 6. The CDR3 is CASGGLADSYEQYF. The DNA for the CDR3 is TGTGCCAGCGGGGGACTAGCAGATTCCTACGAGCAGTACTTC.

The chain carries TRBV21-1 and TRBJ2-3; the table's D call, TRBD2, has no DNA check behind it. TRBV21-1 is tagged as a pseudogene. The length of the CDR3 is 17 residues. The CDR3 DNA follows: TGTGCCAGCAGCAAAGTTGGGACTCCCTACCTCGCAGATACGCAGTATTTT. Its protein product is CASSKVGTPYLADTQYF.

This chain connects TRBV30 to TRBJ1-5, with TRBD1 identical over 8 bases. V gave up 2 bases and J gave up 4 bases; unmatched junction bases: 7. The germline V gene has CDR1 GTSNPN and CDR2 SVGIG (reference sequence). CDR3 length: 15 amino acids. CDR3 loop: CAWSLVGTGNQPQHF. For the CDR3, the DNA is TGTGCCTGGAGTCTCGTCGGGACAGGTAATCAGCCCCAGCATTTT.

The chain carries TRBV6-6 and TRBJ1-4, with D maybe TRBD1 (5 bases). Per the germline V gene, CDR1 is MNHNY and CDR2 is SVGAGI (reference sequence). V lost 7 bases, J lost 0 bases, and 15 bases lay in between. The CDR3 is 16 residues long. This CDR3 is CASTAGKIATNEKLFF. The CDR3 DNA is TGTGCCAGCACTGCAGGGAAAATTGCAACTAATGAAAAACTGTTTTTT.

V is TRBV2 and J is TRBJ2-3; TRBD1 matches at 8 bases. CDR1 is SNHLY, CDR2 FYNNEI, per germline. This CDR3 has 15 residues. V trimming: 7 bases; J trimming: 0 bases; junction bases outside the gene matches: 6. In nucleotides, the CDR3 is TGTGCCAGCACCATGACAGGGGACAGCACAGATACGCAGTATTTT. This codes for CASTMTGDSTDTQYF.

The chain is built from TRBV28 and TRBJ2-5; TRBD2 agrees at 7 bases. CDR1 and CDR2 from the germline V gene are MDHEN and SYDVKM. V trimming: 2 bases; J trimming: 5 bases; junction bases outside the gene matches: 14. The CDR3 loop spans 17 amino acids. For the CDR3, the DNA is TGTGCCAGCAGTTTAAGAAGGCTAGCGGTCGCCAGCGAGACCCAGTACTTC. It specifies CASSLRRLAVASETQYF.